The 27 T cell receptor beta chains reported below all come from one sample, sequenced in a study of neoadjuvant nivolumab and ipilimumab in lung cancer. Generated by immunoSEQ multiplex PCR, the TCRdb table keeps only in-frame clones and is missing some. The sample yields roughly 28,000 clones, about 80% seen once. This sample comprised tumor tissue, obtained after neoadjuvant nivolumab, alone or with ipilimumab, at or shortly before surgery. These receptors were taken from an adult with non-small cell lung cancer.

The genes are TRBV7-9 and TRBJ1-2; no clear D. The CDR3 extends over 14 amino acids. Germline V gene sequence: CDR1 SEHNR, CDR2 FQNEAQ (reference sequence). The V gene lost 8 bases and the J gene lost 5 bases, with 18 bases spanning the gap. As DNA, the CDR3 is TGTGCCAGCCGTCCGGGCGAGGTGGTTTATGGCTACACCTTC. This translates into CASRPGEVVYGYTF.

This sequence joins TRBV11-2 and TRBJ2-3, with a possible D match to TRBD1 (6 bases). The germline CDR1 and CDR2 sequences are SGHAT and FQNNGV. The ends were cut back, 1 base at V and 1 base at J, with 12 bases in the middle. CDR3 length: 16 amino acids. The CDR3 sequence: CASSLVRGQGTDTQYF. The CDR3 DNA is TGTGCCAGCAGCTTAGTCAGGGGTCAAGGCACAGATACGCAGTATTTT.

The chain couples TRBV2 to TRBJ2-2; D is perhaps TRBD1 (6 bases). With 4 bases removed from V and 5 bases from J, the gap between germline ends came to 17 bases. Germline V gene data show CDR1 as SNHLY and CDR2 as FYNNEI. The CDR3 is 16 amino acids. CDR3 amino acids: CASSALGTSGTGELFF. For the CDR3, the DNA is TGTGCCAGCAGTGCCCTCGGGACAAGTGGGACCGGGGAGCTGTTTTTT.

The chain combines TRBV11-2 with TRBJ1-2; D uncertain. Looked up from germline, CDR1 is SGHAT and CDR2 is FQNNGV. This CDR3 contains 13 residues. The V and J ends lost 5 bases and 3 bases respectively, with 10 bases between them. CDR3 nucleotides: TGTGCCAGCAGCGAACTAAACTACTATGGCTACACCTTC. Its protein is CASSELNYYGYTF.

This chain links TRBV6-5 with TRBJ1-2; D is possibly TRBD1 (6 bases). The length of the CDR3 is 13 residues. Trimming removed 2 bases from V and 2 bases from J, with 6 bases in between. Germline V lookup: CDR1 MNHEY, CDR2 SVGAGI. This CDR3 is CASSYTGNYGYTF. DNA for the CDR3: TGTGCCAGCAGTTACACAGGGAACTATGGCTACACCTTC.

This clone was recorded a few times. V is TRBV5-1 and J is TRBJ2-7; tentative D call: TRBD2 (5 bases). CDR3 size: 13 residues. Trimming removed 7 bases at V and 2 bases at J, with 13 bases between. Germline assignment: CDR1 SGHRS and CDR2 YFSETQ. CDR3 in amino acids: CASRSVRAYEQYF. In DNA form, the CDR3 reads TGCGCCAGCCGATCGGTGAGGGCCTACGAGCAGTACTTC.

The CDR3 sequence is CASSLREPTNEKLFF. The CDR3 nucleotides read TGCGCCAGCAGCTTGAGGGAACCAACTAATGAAAAACTGTTTTTT. V gene TRBV5-1 combines with J gene TRBJ1-4; no firm D call. The CDR3 is made up of 15 amino acids. V dropped 1 base and J dropped 0 bases, with 7 bases sitting between them. Germline V gene data show CDR1 as SGHRS and CDR2 as YFSETQ.

J is TRBJ2-5 and V is TRBV29-1, with no clear D. V dropped 3 bases and J dropped 3 bases, with 2 bases sitting between them. The germline CDR1 and CDR2 sequences are SQVTM and ANQGSEA. This CDR3 comprises 10 residues. Here the CDR3 reads CSVEKETQYF. The DNA for the CDR3 is TGCAGCGTTGAGAAAGAGACCCAGTACTTC.

This chain connects TRBV6-1 to TRBJ2-7, with D possibly matching TRBD1 (5 bases). V was pared by 6 bases and J by 2 bases, with 11 bases between. The CDR3 runs 13 residues. Germline V gene sequence: CDR1 MNHNS, CDR2 SASEGT. CDR3 residues: CASRLGHAYEQYF. CDR3 coding DNA: TGTGCCAGCAGGTTGGGGCACGCCTACGAGCAGTACTTC.

The chain recombines TRBV27 with TRBJ2-5; TRBD2 agrees at 7 bases. The V segment lost 6 bases and the J segment 5 bases; nucleotides outside the gene matches: 6. The CDR3 runs to 13 residues. Germline V gene data show CDR1 as MNHEY and CDR2 as SMNVEV (reference sequence). This chain's CDR3 is CASRGGDGETQYF. As DNA, the CDR3 is TGTGCCAGCAGGGGAGGGGACGGCGAGACCCAGTACTTC.

The CDR3 protein is CASSLGHMSSYEQYF. In DNA form, the CDR3 reads TGTGCCAGCAGCCTTGGACATATGAGCTCCTACGAGCAGTACTTC. The chain combines TRBV6-6 with TRBJ2-7, with D possibly matching TRBD1 (5 bases). The CDR3 covers 15 residues. V shed 6 bases and J shed 0 bases, with 15 bases lying between them. Looked up from germline, CDR1 is MNHNY and CDR2 is SVGAGI (reference sequence).

The chain carries TRBV27 and TRBJ2-7; 9 bases are a match to TRBD1. The CDR3 loop spans 14 amino acids. Germline V gene data show CDR1 as MNHEY and CDR2 as SMNVEV (reference sequence). V was clipped by 7 bases and J by 0 bases; unmatched bases: 4. The CDR3 reads CASTRDRDSYEQYF. In DNA, the CDR3 is TGTGCCAGCACCCGGGACAGGGACTCCTACGAGCAGTACTTC.

CDR3 in amino acids: CASSRTGTDTQYF. DNA of the CDR3: TGTGCCAGCAGCCGGACCGGCACAGATACGCAGTATTTT. The J gene is TRBJ2-3, the V gene TRBV6-1, with D unclear. Germline assignment: CDR1 MNHNS and CDR2 SASEGT. Between the trimmed V and J ends, which lost 6 bases and 1 base, there was a span of 8 bases. This CDR3 comprises 13 residues.

The chain carries TRBV5-1 and TRBJ1-3; the D is unclear. V dropped 0 bases and J dropped 0 bases, with 4 bases sitting between them. Germline V lookup: CDR1 SGHRS, CDR2 YFSETQ. This CDR3 has 14 residues. CDR3 region: CASSLDRSGNTIYF. The CDR3 coding sequence is TGCGCCAGCAGCTTGGACCGCTCTGGAAACACCATATATTTT.

The rearrangement joins TRBV10-2 to TRBJ2-2; TRBD2 matches at 8 bases. The CDR3 length is 15 residues. Germline CDR1 and CDR2: WSHSY and SAAADI. J gave up 5 bases and V 3 bases, and 5 bases lay outside the gene matches. DNA of the CDR3: TGCGCCAGCAGTGATCTACGGGGGGGAACCGGGGAGCTGTTTTTT. It translates to CASSDLRGGTGELFF.

This sequence joins TRBV7-3 and TRBJ2-1; 15 bases align to TRBD2. This CDR3 contains 22 residues. Germline trimming cut 5 bases from V and 6 bases from J; bases unmatched to any gene: 23. CDR1 and CDR2 (germline): SGHTA, FQGTGA. CDR3 DNA: TGTGCCAGCAGCCGGCGCACCGCAGCCATCCCGGGACTAGCGGGGGGAGTCAATGAGCAGTTCTTC. Its protein product is CASSRRTAAIPGLAGGVNEQFF.

The DNA for the CDR3 is TGTGCCAGCAGCTTGCGGACAGGGGTTCACTATGGCTACACCTTC. Its translation: CASSLRTGVHYGYTF. The gene calls are TRBV5-5 and TRBJ1-2; TRBD1 aligns across 9 bases. The CDR3 consists of 15 residues. Per germline, CDR1 SGHKS and CDR2 YYEKEE (reference sequence). The junction had 4 bases not matched to a gene; V was cut back by 1 base and J by 3 bases.

V gene TRBV14 combines with J gene TRBJ1-1, with D uncertain. CDR3 length equals 13 residues. V was clipped by 2 bases and J by 7 bases, with 11 bases between them. CDR1 SGHDN and CDR2 FVKESK come from the germline V gene. As DNA, the CDR3 is TGTGCCAGCAGCCAACGGCCAGGCTTTGAAGCTTTCTTT. Encoded protein: CASSQRPGFEAFF.

The CDR3 nucleotides read TGTGCCAGCAGCTTAGGGGGGAACACCGGGGAGCTGTTTTTT. Translated: CASSLGGNTGELFF. The chain carries TRBV7-9 and TRBJ2-2; D gene unclear. Germline V gene lookup returns CDR1 SEHNR and CDR2 FQNEAQ (reference sequence). The CDR3 extends over 14 amino acids. V shed 1 base and J shed 1 base, with 4 bases lying between them.

This clone has only a few counts. V and J are TRBV6-5 and TRBJ1-6, with 8 bases fitting TRBD1. Per the germline V gene, CDR1 is MNHEY and CDR2 is SVGAGI. This CDR3 comprises 14 residues. The ends lost 6 bases at V and 10 bases at J; junction bases unmatched: 8. The CDR3 is CASSRQGWRSPLHF. The CDR3, as DNA: TGTGCCAGCAGCCGACAGGGGTGGAGATCACCCCTCCACTTT.

The chain uses TRBV30 and TRBJ1-2; D not resolved. CDR1 is GTSNPN, CDR2 SVGIG, per germline (reference sequence). Trimming pared 3 bases from V and 2 bases from J, leaving 7 bases between. CDR3 length: 12 amino acids. The CDR3 here is CAWSSGNYGYTF. CDR3 DNA sequence: TGTGCCTGGAGCTCGGGGAACTATGGCTACACCTTC.

The V and J genes are TRBV4-1 and TRBJ2-3; no clear D. V shed 1 base and J shed 2 bases, with 10 bases lying between them. CDR3 length equals 15 residues. CDR1 MGHRA and CDR2 YSYEKL come from the germline V gene. The chain's CDR3 is CASSQGSRYTDTQYF. The CDR3 DNA reads as TGCGCCAGCAGCCAAGGTTCGCGATACACAGATACGCAGTATTTT.

The chain couples TRBV28 to TRBJ2-7, with TRBD1 identical over 12 bases. Per germline, CDR1 MDHEN and CDR2 SYDVKM. This CDR3 has 15 residues. Germline trimming cut 3 bases from V and 6 bases from J; bases unmatched to any gene: 6. The DNA for the CDR3 is TGTGCCAGCAGTTTGGGGACAGGGGGCGCGGGCGAGCAGTACTTC. Encoded protein: CASSLGTGGAGEQYF.

This chain connects TRBV18 to TRBJ1-1; possible D gene TRBD1, 6 bases. V shed 3 bases and J shed 4 bases, with 18 bases lying between them. The CDR3 totals 16 residues. Germline V gene lookup returns CDR1 KGHSH and CDR2 LQKENI. In DNA form, the CDR3 reads TGTGCCAGCTCACCCTCGGGAACAGGGTTGGGCACTGAAGCTTTCTTT. It translates to CASSPSGTGLGTEAFF.

The chain has TRBV6-6 and TRBJ1-1; no clear D gene. The germline V and J ends were trimmed by 8 bases and 0 bases, with 16 bases remaining between them. Germline lookup yields CDR1 MNHNY and CDR2 SVGAGI (reference sequence). The CDR3 runs 15 residues. CDR3 sequence (DNA): TGTGCCAGCGGATCCCCCTTGGGGATGAACACTGAAGCTTTCTTT. Residues: CASGSPLGMNTEAFF.

The chain uses TRBV7-9 and TRBJ1-2, with 10 bases aligning to TRBD1. CDR3 length equals 17 residues. Germline assignment: CDR1 SEHNR and CDR2 FQNEAQ (reference sequence). After removal of 0 bases from V and 2 bases from J, the junction contained 6 bases not matched to a gene. CDR3 nucleotides: TGTGCCAGCAGCTTAGCGTACCCGGGACAGGGGAACTATGGCTACACCTTC. This encodes CASSLAYPGQGNYGYTF.

The chain recombines TRBV5-1 with TRBJ1-1; the D is unclear. Germline-derived CDR1 and CDR2 are SGHRS and YFSETQ. V was shortened by 4 bases and J by 0 bases, with 10 bases between the two germline ends. This CDR3 spans 14 amino acids. CDR3 DNA: TGCGCCAGCAGCCTTTCAACACTGAACACTGAAGCTTTCTTT. It codes for CASSLSTLNTEAFF. Variable domain in full (rest from reference TRBV5-1 and TRBJ1-1): KAGVTQTPRYLIKTRGQQVTLSCSPISGHRSVSWYQQTPGQGLQFLFEYFSETQRNKGNFPGRFSGRQFSNSRSEMNVSTLELGDSALYLCASSLSTLNTEAFFGQGTRLTVV.